The 19 T cell receptor beta chains reported below all come from one sample, sequenced in a study of regulatory T cells in long-lasting Graves disease. The time point denotes: persistent/refractory GD, antithyroid drugs over 5 years with positive TRAb. The TCR library was made from RNA extracted from PBMCs. The authors built TCR beta libraries using iRepertoire HTBI primers and Arm-PCR of CDR3 regions. TCRdb independently ran MiXCR on the multiplex PCR reads; one entry per CDR3 protein. The sample gives around 450,000 distinct CDR3 sequences, 20% to 25% of which show up once; approximately 6.4% is in the top ten. Specimen: peripheral blood mononuclear cells (PBMCs), collected when the disease was refractory, from a patient treated with antithyroid drugs. The source of these receptors is a female donor with Graves disease.

The chain couples TRBV6-2 or TRBV6-3 to TRBJ1-1; perhaps TRBD1 as D (5 bases). The CDR3 is 15 amino acids. CDR1 is MNHEY, CDR2 SVGEGT, per germline. Trimming took 8 bases from V and 0 from J, leaving 16 bases between them. The CDR3 region has the DNA TGTGCCAGCTCGGTTATGGGGGGAATGAACACTGAAGCTTTCTTT. Translation: CASSVMGGMNTEAFF.

The chain has TRBV28 and TRBJ1-1; no firm D call. The CDR3 is 13 amino acids. V lost 7 bases and J lost 1, with 10 bases in between. Germline lookup yields CDR1 MDHEN and CDR2 SYDVKM. Here the CDR3 reads CASMEVQNTEAFF. In nucleotides, the CDR3 is TGTGCCAGCATGGAAGTCCAGAACACTGAAGCTTTCTTT.

This clonotype was counted many times. The chain carries TRBV29-1 and TRBJ2-7; weak D call: TRBD1 (5 bases). The ends were cut back, 4 bases at V and 5 bases at J, with 9 bases in the middle. CDR3 size: 11 residues. The V gene's germline CDR1 is SQVTM and CDR2 ANQGSEA. CDR3: CSVGRQNEQYF. In DNA form, the CDR3 reads TGCAGCGTTGGGCGACAGAACGAGCAGTACTTC.

This clonotype turned up a few times. The chain recombines TRBV30 with TRBJ1-2; TRBD1 agrees at 11 bases. V shed 5 bases and J 5 bases; nucleotides not matched to a gene: 10. This CDR3 is built from 15 residues. Germline-derived CDR1 and CDR2 are GTSNPN and SVGIG (reference sequence). The CDR3 spells CAWSLRDRGTYGYTF. DNA for the CDR3: TGTGCCTGGTCCCTCCGGGACAGGGGGACTTATGGCTACACCTTC.

There are many counts of this clonotype. V is TRBV7-2 and J is TRBJ1-2; 9 nucleotides align to TRBD1. The germline gives CDR1 SGHTA, CDR2 FQGNSA. With 5 bases clipped from V and 5 bases from J, the junction kept 3 bases outside the gene matches. This CDR3 comprises 13 residues. The CDR3 DNA reads TGTGCCAGCAGCCTCGGACAGGGGTATGGCTACACCTTC. Amino acids: CASSLGQGYGYTF.

Ten or more counts support this clonotype. J is TRBJ2-5 and V is TRBV6-5; D may correspond to TRBD1 or TRBD2 (5 bases each). The length of the CDR3 is 17 residues. CDR1 and CDR2 from the germline V gene are MNHEY and SVGAGI. Trimming removed 0 bases at V and 1 base at J, with 15 bases between. Here the CDR3 reads CASSYSPGRVPQETQYF. The CDR3 nucleotides are TGTGCCAGCAGTTACTCTCCGGGACGGGTTCCCCAAGAGACCCAGTACTTC.

This clonotype appeared many times. This chain uses TRBV2 with TRBJ1-2, with D hard to call. CDR1 and CDR2 (germline): SNHLY, FYNNEI. This CDR3 is 11 amino acids long. With 3 bases removed from V and 8 bases from J, the gap between germline ends came to 7 bases. The CDR3 nucleotides read TGTGCCAGCAGTGATGTTGCGGGCTACACCTTC. It yields the protein CASSDVAGYTF.

The rearrangement joins TRBV20-1 to TRBJ2-5; no definite D call. This CDR3 is built from 17 residues. Between the trimmed V and J ends, which lost 3 bases and 0 bases, there was a span of 20 bases. Germline assignment: CDR1 DFQATT and CDR2 SNEGSKA (reference sequence). The CDR3 coding sequence is TGCAGTGCTAGTTTGATTGGCGGCAAGACGTACCAAGAGACCCAGTACTTC. Amino acid sequence: CSASLIGGKTYQETQYF.

The table lists this clonotype with a few counts. V and J are TRBV28 and TRBJ2-7; 8 nucleotides line up with TRBD1. Germline V gene sequence: CDR1 MDHEN, CDR2 SYDVKM. The CDR3 extends over 14 amino acids. V lost 6 bases, J lost 5 bases, and 9 bases stayed unmatched. CDR3 sequence: CASRRDRGVHEQYF. The CDR3, as DNA: TGTGCCAGCAGGAGAGACAGGGGTGTTCACGAGCAGTACTTC.

This clonotype has just a few counts. This chain joins TRBV5-1 and TRBJ1-5; D not resolved. V was shortened by 4 bases and J by 3 bases, with 14 bases between the two germline ends. This CDR3 is 15 amino acids long. Germline values: CDR1 SGHRS, CDR2 YFSETQ. CDR3 in DNA: TGCGCCAGCAGCCCAAGACCGGACTTCAATCAGCCCCAGCATTTT. Amino acid sequence: CASSPRPDFNQPQHF.

This clonotype was counted ten times or more. The chain uses TRBV5-1 and TRBJ2-7; 8 bases map to TRBD1. Germline CDR1 reads SGHRS; CDR2 reads YFSETQ. With V trimmed by 0 bases and J by 3 bases, 5 bases remained unmatched. The CDR3 length is 15 residues. CDR3 protein: CASSLARGPIYEQYF. Here the CDR3 DNA reads TGCGCCAGCAGCTTGGCCAGGGGGCCCATCTACGAGCAGTACTTC.

This chain connects TRBV7-9 to TRBJ1-2; D unresolved. V was pared by 4 bases and J by 6 bases, with 18 bases between. This CDR3 comprises 15 residues. Germline CDR1 is SEHNR and CDR2 is FQNEAQ (reference sequence). The CDR3 loop is CASSSSAARSDGYTF. DNA of the CDR3: TGTGCCAGCAGCTCATCGGCAGCGAGATCGGATGGCTACACCTTC.

Remarks on this clonotype: This may arise from a read error, as a much more abundant clone is one base away. The chain is built from TRBV11-1 and TRBJ2-7; a weak D match, TRBD2 (6 bases). The CDR3 loop spans 14 amino acids. Germline V gene lookup returns CDR1 SGHAT and CDR2 FQDESV (reference sequence). Between the trimmed V and J ends, which lost 5 bases and 6 bases, there was a span of 17 bases. CDR3 protein: CASSPGPGVGEQYF. Written as DNA, the CDR3 is TGTGCCAGCAGCCCAGGTCCGGGAGTGGGCGAGCAGTACTTC.

The chain couples TRBV9 to TRBJ2-3, with D unclear. V lost 0 bases and J lost 1, with 12 bases in between. Germline V gene sequence: CDR1 SGDLS, CDR2 YYNGEE. This CDR3 contains 16 residues. As DNA, the CDR3 is TGTGCCAGCAGCGTAGCCCGAAGCGATCGCACAGATACGCAGTATTTT. The encoded protein is CASSVARSDRTDTQYF.

This clonotype has ten or more counts. V is TRBV29-1 and J is TRBJ2-7; D might be TRBD1 (5 bases). Trimming pared 1 base from V and 3 bases from J, leaving 7 bases between. The germline V gene has CDR1 SQVTM and CDR2 ANQGSEA. The CDR3 loop spans 12 amino acids. CDR3 sequence (DNA): TGCAGCGTTGAAGGGGGCCTCTACGAGCAGTACTTC. Its protein is CSVEGGLYEQYF.

This clonotype has at least ten counts. This chain uses TRBV10-3 with TRBJ2-5; maybe TRBD2 (6 bases). The length of the CDR3 is 12 residues. Trimming left V 11 bases short and J 2 bases short, with 12 bases between. Germline loops: CDR1 ENHRY, CDR2 SYGVKD. CDR3 in amino acids: CAARDLQETQYF. The CDR3 region has the DNA TGTGCCGCTCGGGACTTGCAAGAGACCCAGTACTTC.

This clonotype was counted a few times. The chain joins TRBV28 to TRBJ2-4; TRBD1 matches at 9 bases. This CDR3 has 19 residues. Germline trimming cut 5 bases from V and 0 bases from J; bases unmatched to any gene: 14. Looked up from germline, CDR1 is MDHEN and CDR2 is SYDVKM. CDR3 amino acids: CASSTLPGQGNLAKNIQYF. CDR3 sequence (DNA): TGTGCCAGCAGTACCCTCCCGGGACAGGGAAACCTAGCCAAAAACATTCAGTACTTC.

V gene TRBV19 combines with J gene TRBJ2-7, with D perhaps matching TRBD1 or TRBD2 (5 bases each). V lost 4 bases to trimming and J lost 6 bases, with 16 bases between them. Germline values: CDR1 LNHDA, CDR2 SQIVND (reference sequence). The CDR3 has 14 residues. Here the CDR3 reads CASSKGTPLSEQYF. DNA of the CDR3: TGTGCCAGTAGTAAGGGGACCCCACTCTCCGAGCAGTACTTC. Full variable domain (rest looked up from reference TRBV19 and TRBJ2-7): DGGITQSPKYLFRKEGQNVTLSCEQNLNHDAMYWYRQDPGQGLRLIYYSQIVNDFQKGDIAEGYSVSREKKESFPLTVTSAQKNPTAFYLCASSKGTPLSEQYFGPGTRLTVT.

This clonotype was counted at least ten times. The chain employs TRBV9 and TRBJ1-1; D uncertain. This CDR3 has 14 residues. V gave up 6 bases and J gave up 0 bases, with 12 bases separating them. CDR1 SGDLS and CDR2 YYNGEE come from the germline V gene. DNA for the CDR3: TGTGCCAGCACCAAATCGTCTATGAACACTGAAGCTTTCTTT. Translated: CASTKSSMNTEAFF.